The source of this T cell receptor (beta chain) is a study of breast tumors, draining lymph nodes, adjacent tissues. Germline V gives CDR1 DFQATT, CDR2 SNEGSKA (reference sequence). V lost 6 bases and J 0 bases, leaving 7 bases between the germline ends. This CDR3 spans 12 amino acids. TCRdb re-called the multiplex PCR reads through MiXCR, storing one row per CDR3 protein. Of some 150,000 distinct CDR3 sequences in the sample, around 33% were seen once. This clonotype has ten or more counts. Samples came from axillary lymph nodes draining the breast cancer. The specimen sequenced was axillary lymph node tissue. The chain uses TRBV20-1 and TRBJ2-3; unclear D gene. This clonotype originated in a female donor with breast cancer. Some clones in this sample may be carry-over from other donors' samples. CDR3: CSAWVSTDTQYF. CDR3 coding DNA: TGCAGTGCCTGGGTCAGCACAGATACGCAGTATTTT.